The TCR beta chain described here comes from a study of T cells in localized non-small cell lung cancer. Study results and limitations: Of the top 100 tumor clones, median approximately 50 were in adjacent lung, around 28 among its top 100. The tumor had only one region sequenced, so heterogeneity remains possible. Among blood samples, higher T cell density accompanied longer overall survival.

With regard to this clone: What it recognizes is unknown. Other DNA sequences within the sample encode an identical CDR3.

The data were produced by immunoSEQ multiplex PCR, yet TCRdb's version contains in-frame clones alone and is incomplete. The table includes 50,000 to 70,000 clones, 90% to 95% detected once. The CDR3 covers 15 residues. Deletions cut 3 bases from V and 0 bases from J, with 12 bases between. CDR1 and CDR2 (germline): LNHNV, YYDKDF (reference sequence). The origin of this receptor is a man aged 40 to 70 with stage I lung adenocarcinoma. This specimen consisted of peripheral blood, obtained before any cancer treatment. The chain joins TRBV15 to TRBJ2-7; D gene uncertain. This chain's CDR3 is CATSRGSGDSYEQYF. The CDR3 DNA reads TGTGCCACCAGCAGGGGGTCTGGGGACTCCTACGAGCAGTACTTC.